The following is a T cell receptor (beta chain) sequence with its context. These data originate in a study of blood T cell repertoires in COVID-19. Whole-study context: Sites in the United States, Italy and Spain provided acute and convalescent COVID-19 samples. The analysed material was cDNA or gDNA that came from T cells, B-cell-depleted T cells, or PBMCs.

CDR1 and CDR2 (germline): SNHLY, FYNNEI. This CDR3 has 13 amino acids. Trimming shortened V by 8 bases and J by 3 bases, and 13 bases separated the two germline ends. In the source study's methods: Scientists estimated how many nucleated cells there were by amplifying reference gene primers. Only in-frame clones appear in the TCRdb table, and some are missing; sequencing was by immunoSEQ multiplex PCR. The D gene and trimming were derived from the DNA, and the V and J assignments and clone size from that table. The sample consists of around 260,000 clones, 80% to 90% of them appearing once. The TCR comes from a woman between 50 and 59 years old who had recovered from COVID-19. The sample comprised peripheral blood. This chain connects TRBV2 to TRBJ1-2, with D uncertain. CDR3 sequence: CASEWVRDYGYTF. The CDR3 DNA is TGTGCCAGCGAGTGGGTGCGGGACTATGGCTACACCTTC.